A selection of T cell receptor beta chains follows, all from one sample in a study of blood T cell repertoires in COVID-19. Only in-frame clones appear in the TCRdb table, and some are missing; sequencing was by immunoSEQ multiplex PCR. The sample lists 150,000 to 180,000 clones, 70% to 85% occurring once. The sample taken for sequencing was peripheral blood. These receptors were collected from a man aged 55 to 70 with COVID-19, enrolled during active disease. The CDR3 runs from the conserved cysteine through the conserved F or W.

CDR3 protein: CASSPRGQGRVDGYTF
V gene: TRBV18

CDR3 protein: CASSPIESGPRKPQHF
V gene: TRBV18

CDR3 protein: CASSLGAELIEKLFF
V gene: TRBV5-1

CDR3 protein: CASSLGTYYEQYF
V gene: TRBV11-3

CDR3 protein: CSASKAGVYEQYF
V gene: TRBV20-1

CDR3 protein: CASSPRGSGGSTDTQYF
V gene: TRBV9

CDR3 protein: CASSYTGHYGYTF
V gene: TRBV6-2/TRBV6-3

CDR3 protein: CASSVDFYRLYGYTF
V gene: TRBV5-1

CDR3 protein: CAIGTGSGNQPQHF
V gene: TRBV10-3

CDR3 protein: CASSPGTGGVYGYTF
V gene: TRBV11-2

CDR3 protein: CASSVGRGRVNEQFF
V gene: TRBV9

CDR3 protein: CSVGRATNEKLFF
V gene: TRBV29-1

CDR3 protein: CASRPPGNEQFF
V gene: TRBV27

CDR3 protein: CASTSGGGHEQYF
V gene: TRBV12-3/TRBV12-4

CDR3 protein: CASSYSGGRIGDEQYF
V gene: TRBV6-2/TRBV6-3

CDR3 protein: CASSRSANYGYTF
V gene: TRBV6-5

CDR3 protein: CASLYDRGHTGELFF
V gene: TRBV5-1

CDR3 protein: CATSNSGNYNEQFF
V gene: TRBV15

CDR3 protein: CASSTRRDLNTEAFF
V gene: TRBV3-1/TRBV3-2

CDR3 protein: CASSGGGGGGYEQYF
V gene: TRBV9

CDR3 protein: CASSSGQGGEKLFF
V gene: TRBV6-6

CDR3 protein: CASSYSTGAGNTIYF
V gene: TRBV6-5

CDR3 protein: CASSSRGQGSGYTF
V gene: TRBV7-3

CDR3 protein: CASSQTWGETDTQYF
V gene: TRBV4-2